The rows below give T cell receptor beta chains drawn from one sample of a study of cytomegalovirus exposure and HLA in healthy donors. Assay used: immunoSEQ multiplex PCR; TCRdb lists only in-frame clones, some missing. The sample lists some 200,000 clones; approximately 79% were seen once. Source material: PBMCs. The receptors shown here come from a girl aged 10-17 years in good health and CMV-seropositive. Both conserved end residues are part of each CDR3. Fields, in order: D gene, V gene, clone size, J gene, CDR3 DNA, CDR3 protein. A D gene is named only where the DNA matches it firmly. A clone size is listed for some rows: how often the clone was seen (once, few, many), or a class if it is expanded.

NA,TRBV18,NA,TRBJ1-6,TGTGCCAGCTCACCACCGTCGCAGGTGGATTCACCCCTCCACTTT,CASSPPSQVDSPLHF
TRBD2,TRBV6-4,NA,TRBJ2-3,TGTGCCAGCAGTGACGGCGGGGGGGCCACAGATACGCAGTATTTT,CASSDGGGATDTQYF
NA,TRBV9,NA,TRBJ1-4,TGTGCCAGCAGCGGCGGGGGCGCGGGTGAAAAACTGTTTTTT,CASSGGGAGEKLFF
NA,TRBV18,NA,TRBJ1-1,TGTGCCAGCTCACCATTCGGGGACACTGAAGCTTTCTTT,CASSPFGDTEAFF
TRBD2,TRBV6-6,few,TRBJ2-1,TGTGCCAGCAGAAGCGGGAATAGAGTCAATGAGCAGTTCTTC,CASRSGNRVNEQFF
TRBD1,TRBV25-1,few,TRBJ1-6,TGTGCCAGCAGTGCCCTGACAGGGAGCGATAACTATAATTCACCCCTCCACTTT,CASSALTGSDNYNSPLHF
TRBD2,TRBV27,NA,TRBJ2-7,TGTGCCAGCACGGTAGCGGGGGGGCTCGAGCAGTACTTC,CASTVAGGLEQYF
NA,TRBV6-5,NA,TRBJ1-6,TGTGCCAGCAGTTACGGGGCAGGGTACAATTCACCCCTCCACTTT,CASSYGAGYNSPLHF
TRBD1,TRBV4-2,NA,TRBJ2-5,TGTGCCAGCAGCCAAGACATACAGGGGGGGACCCAGTACTTC,CASSQDIQGGTQYF
TRBD1,TRBV19,NA,TRBJ2-1,TGTGCCAGTAGTCCTCAGACAGGGCAGCTCCCCTACAATGAGCAGTTCTTC,CASSPQTGQLPYNEQFF
NA,TRBV12-5,NA,TRBJ2-5,TGTGCTAGTGGTCCAGGGGTGGTGTGGGGCCTTGAGACCCAGTACTTC,CASGPGVVWGLETQYF
TRBD1,TRBV9,NA,TRBJ2-1,TGTGCCAGCAGCGTATTGGGACAGAATGAGCAGTTCTTC,CASSVLGQNEQFF
TRBD1,TRBV5-4,NA,TRBJ2-7,TGTGCCAGCAGCTTGCCGACAGGGAGCTCCTACGAGCAGTACTTC,CASSLPTGSSYEQYF